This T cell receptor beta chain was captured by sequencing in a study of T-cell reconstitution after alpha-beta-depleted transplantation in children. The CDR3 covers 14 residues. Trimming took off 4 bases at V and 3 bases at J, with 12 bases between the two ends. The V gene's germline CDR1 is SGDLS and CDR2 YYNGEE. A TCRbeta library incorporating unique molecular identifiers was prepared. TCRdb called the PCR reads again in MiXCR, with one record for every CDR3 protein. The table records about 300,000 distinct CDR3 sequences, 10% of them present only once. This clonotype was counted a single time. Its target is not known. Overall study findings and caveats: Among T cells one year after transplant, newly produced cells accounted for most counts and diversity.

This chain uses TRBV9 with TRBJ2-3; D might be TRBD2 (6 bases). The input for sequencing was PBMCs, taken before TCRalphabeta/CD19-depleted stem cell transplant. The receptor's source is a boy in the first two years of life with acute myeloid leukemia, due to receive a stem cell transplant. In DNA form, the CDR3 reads TGTGCCAGCAGCCCCGGACGGGGGACAGATACGCAGTATTTT. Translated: CASSPGRGTDTQYF.